This TCR beta chain stems from a study of prognosis after radiotherapy for stage I lung cancer. Study-wide background: Enrolled patients (approximately 14 men, more than 5 women) had a median age of about 72 years and an age range of about 53 to 90 years. Patients received stereotactic body radiotherapy alone, with no concurrent therapy.

The CDR3 has 14 amino acids. Germline V lookup: CDR1 SGHRS, CDR2 YFSETQ. Between the trimmed V and J ends, which lost 0 bases and 9 bases, there was a span of 13 bases. Study outcomes and limitations: The authors did not determine whether the expanded TCR clones were tumor-specific.

Amplification of the TCR beta CDR3 (from genomic DNA) was done by two-round multiplex PCR. Gene-specific TRBV and TRBJ primers were used in PCR round one. TCRdb fed the multiplex PCR reads into MiXCR, producing one record per CDR3 protein. Among 12,000 or so distinct CDR3 sequences listed, just over 35% were seen once. Many counts were recorded for this clonotype. Its cognate antigen is unknown. This TCR came from a donor at least 50 years old with non-small cell lung cancer. Sequencing used PBMCs, obtained before or after stereotactic body radiation therapy (not recorded which). The chain links TRBV5-1 to TRBJ2-1; D is undetermined. This CDR3 is CASSLGIYQGEQFF. The CDR3, as DNA: TGCGCCAGCAGCTTGGGTATCTATCAAGGTGAGCAGTTCTTC.